A single sample is the source of the 26 T cell receptor beta chains below, sequenced in a study of cytomegalovirus exposure and HLA in healthy donors. PCR used 60 Vbeta primers and 13 Jbeta primers. Using immunoSEQ multiplex PCR, the repertoire was profiled, and TCRdb retains in-frame clones only, with some absent. This table has some 80,000 clones, 60% to 85% appearing once. Sequencing input: PBMCs. These receptor sequences come from a middle-aged man in good health and CMV-seronegative.

The chain uses TRBV28 and TRBJ2-7, with TRBD2 matching over 10 bases. The CDR3 is made up of 14 amino acids. Germline trimming cut 5 bases from V and 4 bases from J; bases unmatched to any gene: 5. Germline V gives CDR1 MDHEN, CDR2 SYDVKM. In nucleotides, the CDR3 is TGTGCCAGCAGTCTAGCGGGAGACTTTTACGAGCAGTACTTC. Amino acid sequence: CASSLAGDFYEQYF. The full variable domain, rest sourced from reference TRBV28 and TRBJ2-7, is DVKVTQSSRYLVKRTGEKVFLECVQDMDHENMFWYRQDPGLGLRLIYFSYDVKMKEKGDIPEGYSVSREKKERFSLILESASTNQTSMYLCASSLAGDFYEQYFGPGTRLTVT.

The chain is built from TRBV6-1 and TRBJ2-4; 9 bases match TRBD1. This CDR3 comprises 15 residues. CDR1 and CDR2 (germline): MNHNS, SASEGT. Unmatched junction bases numbered 7, after V lost 4 bases and J lost 6 bases. Here the CDR3 DNA reads TGTGCCAGCAGTGCCCTTACAGGGGGCGGAAACATTCAGTACTTC. Translated: CASSALTGGGNIQYF.

This clone was seen a few times. The chain links TRBV30 to TRBJ1-2, with 9 bases identical to TRBD1. The CDR3 is 11 amino acids. Trimming at V came to 7 bases and at J to 9 bases, leaving 6 bases not matched to a gene. CDR1 is GTSNPN, CDR2 SVGIG, per germline (reference sequence). The CDR3 sequence: CASDRGGSYTF. CDR3 nucleotides: TGTGCCTCAGACAGGGGGGGAAGCTACACCTTC. The full variable domain, rest sourced from reference TRBV30 and TRBJ1-2, is SQTIHQWPATLVQPVGSPLSLECTVEGTSNPNLYWYRQAAGRGLQLLFYSVGIGQISSEVPQNLSASRPQDRQFILSSKKLLLSDSGFYLCASDRGGSYTFGSGTRLTVV.

The chain recombines TRBV11-2 with TRBJ2-1, with 8 positions matching TRBD2. CDR3 length: 16 residues. The germline CDR1 and CDR2 sequences are SGHAT and FQNNGV. Losses at the gene ends were 2 bases for V and 3 bases for J; bases not matched to a gene: 6. This CDR3 reads CASSLLIGTSYNEQFF. The CDR3 bases are TGTGCCAGCAGCTTACTGATCGGGACTAGCTACAATGAGCAGTTCTTC.

This chain links TRBV19 with TRBJ1-2; D not certain. V lost 5 bases and J 4 bases, leaving 8 bases between the germline ends. The CDR3 runs to 12 residues. The germline gives CDR1 LNHDA, CDR2 SQIVND (reference sequence). The CDR3 nucleotides are TGTGCCAGTAGTTTTTCGGTCTATGGCTACACCTTC. It encodes CASSFSVYGYTF.

The V call is TRBV5-1, the J call TRBJ1-4; D is unresolved. The CDR3 loop spans 14 amino acids. Germline lookup yields CDR1 SGHRS and CDR2 YFSETQ. Trimming shortened V by 1 base and J by 7 bases, and 11 bases separated the two germline ends. CDR3 region: CASSLLYPSEKLFF. As DNA, the CDR3 is TGCGCCAGCAGCTTGTTGTACCCTAGTGAAAAACTGTTTTTT.

This chain connects TRBV7-3 to TRBJ1-1, with D possibly being TRBD1 (5 bases). The CDR3 has 13 residues. Per the germline V gene, CDR1 is SGHTA and CDR2 is FQGTGA. Between the trimmed V and J ends, which lost 4 bases and 4 bases, there was a span of 10 bases. For the CDR3, the DNA is TGTGCCAGCAGCTCCAGGGTCGGCACTGAAGCTTTCTTT. This codes for CASSSRVGTEAFF.

The gene calls are TRBV19 and TRBJ1-6, with no clear D. Looked up from germline, CDR1 is LNHDA and CDR2 is SQIVND (reference sequence). This CDR3 contains 12 residues. V dropped 7 bases and J dropped 7 bases, with 8 bases sitting between them. Here the CDR3 reads CASNRENSPLHF. Written as DNA, the CDR3 is TGTGCCAGTAACAGAGAAAATTCACCCCTCCACTTT.

The chain recombines TRBV28 with TRBJ1-2, with 10 nucleotides matching TRBD1. This CDR3 has 14 amino acids. V trimming: 3 bases; J trimming: 4 bases; junction bases outside the gene matches: 2. The germline gives CDR1 MDHEN, CDR2 SYDVKM. CDR3 coding DNA: TGTGCCAGCAGTTTCAGGGACAGGGGCTATGGCTACACCTTC. Translated, it gives CASSFRDRGYGYTF.

The chain is built from TRBV11-2 and TRBJ1-2; no clear D. The V gene lost 7 bases and the J gene lost 7 bases, with 16 bases spanning the gap. Germline values: CDR1 SGHAT, CDR2 FQNNGV. This CDR3 is built from 13 residues. CDR3 DNA: TGTGCCAGCACCACGGAGGGTTTAGGTGGCTACACCTTC. Protein: CASTTEGLGGYTF.

The rearrangement joins TRBV7-9 to TRBJ2-3; 10 bases line up with TRBD2. V shed 5 bases and J 4 bases; nucleotides not matched to a gene: 6. CDR1 and CDR2 from the germline V gene are SEHNR and FQNEAQ (reference sequence). CDR3 length equals 15 residues. The CDR3 spells CASSALAGVSDTQYF. The CDR3 region has the DNA TGTGCCAGCAGCGCTCTAGCGGGAGTCTCAGATACGCAGTATTTT.

J is TRBJ2-7 and V is TRBV5-8, with D perhaps matching TRBD1 (6 bases). CDR3 length equals 14 residues. Germline CDR1 reads SGHTS; CDR2 reads YDEGEE. With 0 bases removed from V and 3 bases from J, the gap between germline ends came to 10 bases. CDR3 nucleotide sequence: TGTGCCAGCAGCTTGGCACAGGGAGTCTACGAGCAGTACTTC. It is translated as CASSLAQGVYEQYF.

This chain joins TRBV5-1 and TRBJ1-2; tentatively, D is TRBD1 (5 bases). Trimming pared 4 bases from V and 3 bases from J, leaving 13 bases between. CDR3 size: 14 residues. Germline assignment: CDR1 SGHRS and CDR2 YFSETQ. CDR3 in DNA: TGCGCCAGCAGCCCTATACAGGCAGACTATGGCTACACCTTC. Translated: CASSPIQADYGYTF.

The chain has TRBV7-9 and TRBJ2-7, with 9 bases matching TRBD2. Germline lookup yields CDR1 SEHNR and CDR2 FQNEAQ (reference sequence). This CDR3 comprises 16 residues. The V gene end was trimmed by 5 bases and the J gene end by 2 bases; junction bases not matched to a gene: 10. CDR3 amino acids: CASSPKTSGLTYEQYF. In nucleotides, the CDR3 is TGTGCCAGCAGCCCGAAAACTAGCGGGCTTACCTACGAGCAGTACTTC.

The V and J genes are TRBV28 and TRBJ2-5; TRBD2 aligns across 10 bases. CDR1 and CDR2 (germline): MDHEN, SYDVKM. With 2 bases clipped from V and 5 bases from J, the junction kept 2 bases outside the gene matches. This CDR3 region has 14 residues. This CDR3 is CASSLPSGSETQYF. The CDR3 DNA follows: TGTGCCAGCAGTTTACCTAGCGGGAGTGAGACCCAGTACTTC.

On this clone: One end of the junction varies from germline; a read error may be responsible. The chain recombines TRBV7-9 with TRBJ1-3, with D maybe TRBD1 (6 bases). The CDR3 length is 19 residues. Germline assignment: CDR1 SEHNR and CDR2 FQNEAQ (reference sequence). This CDR3 is CSSSLFSSGGASSGNTIYF. CDR3 in DNA: TGTTCCAGCAGCCTATTTTCCTCGGGGGGGGCGTCCTCTGGAAACACCATATATTTT.

This chain links TRBV7-2 with TRBJ2-5; TRBD1 agrees at 7 bases. Per germline, CDR1 SGHTA and CDR2 FQGNSA. The CDR3 extends over 12 amino acids. After removal of 3 bases from V and 11 bases from J, the junction contained 6 bases not matched to a gene. CDR3 nucleotide sequence: TGTGCCAGCAGCTTGTATACAGGGGAGCAGTACTTC. This sequence encodes CASSLYTGEQYF. The full variable domain, rest sourced from reference TRBV7-2 and TRBJ2-5, is GAGVSQSPSNKVTEKGKDVELRCDPISGHTALYWYRQSLGQGLEFLIYFQGNSAPDKSGLPSDRFSAERTGGSVSTLTIQRTQQEDSAVYLCASSLYTGEQYFGPGTRLLVL.

This chain joins TRBV2 and TRBJ1-3; 7 bases are a match to TRBD1. This CDR3 spans 14 amino acids. Germline trimming cut 7 bases from V and 4 bases from J; bases unmatched to any gene: 7. The germline CDR1 and CDR2 sequences are SNHLY and FYNNEI. The CDR3 nucleotides are TGTGCCAGCAAAGACAGGGCGGGAGGAAACACCATATATTTT. Amino acid sequence: CASKDRAGGNTIYF.

The chain is built from TRBV7-8 and TRBJ1-1; D is possibly TRBD1 (5 bases). The V end lost 7 bases, the J end lost 1 base, and 13 bases lay between the germline ends. Germline V CDR1 and CDR2: SGHVS, FQNEAQ. The length of the CDR3 is 14 residues. This CDR3 is CASTYGHSNTEAFF. In nucleotides, the CDR3 is TGTGCCAGCACCTATGGACACTCGAACACTGAAGCTTTCTTT.

In the case of this clone: One end of the junction fails to match germline, which may point to a read error. This chain connects TRBV18 to TRBJ2-5; 9 bases are a match to TRBD1. Germline V gene data show CDR1 as KGHSH and CDR2 as LQKENI. The CDR3 spans 15 residues. CDR3 coding DNA: TGTGCCAGCTCATCACCGGACAGGGGTGGCGAGACCCAGTACTTC. Its translation is CASSSPDRGGETQYF. Filled out from reference TRBV18 and TRBJ2-5, the complete variable domain reads NAGVMQNPRHLVRRRGQEARLRCSPMKGHSHVYWYRQLPEEGLKFMVYLQKENIIDESGMPKERFSAEFPKEGPSILRIQQVVRGDSAAYFCASSSPDRGGETQYFGPGTRLLVL.

V is TRBV18 and J is TRBJ1-5, with D tentatively TRBD1 (5 bases). The CDR3 covers 14 residues. CDR1 and CDR2 (germline): KGHSH, LQKENI. V dropped 3 bases and J dropped 5 bases, with 11 bases sitting between them. CDR3 in amino acids: CASSPRRADQPQHF. The CDR3 DNA sequence: TGTGCCAGCTCACCCCGCAGGGCGGATCAGCCCCAGCATTTT.

The chain is built from TRBV9 and TRBJ2-3; TRBD2 matches 9 bases. This CDR3 region has 17 residues. The germline V gene has CDR1 SGDLS and CDR2 YYNGEE. The junction had 13 bases not matched to a gene; V was cut back by 0 bases and J by 8 bases. Written as DNA, the CDR3 is TGTGCCAGCAGCGTAGGAAGTAGCGGGAGAGTCGTTGGTACGCAGTATTTT. It specifies CASSVGSSGRVVGTQYF.

The chain is built from TRBV19 and TRBJ1-2; 8 bases agree with TRBD1. The CDR3 covers 14 residues. Germline assignment: CDR1 LNHDA and CDR2 SQIVND (reference sequence). With V trimmed by 6 bases and J by 8 bases, 11 bases remained unmatched. The CDR3 region is CASRKGTGLGGYTF. CDR3 coding DNA: TGTGCCAGTAGAAAGGGGACAGGCCTCGGGGGCTACACCTTC.

The genes are TRBV19 and TRBJ2-3, with 7 bases that match TRBD1. This CDR3 has 15 amino acids. The germline V gene encodes CDR1 LNHDA and CDR2 SQIVND (reference sequence). Unmatched junction bases numbered 5, after V lost 5 bases and J lost 0 bases. The CDR3, as DNA: TGTGCCAGTAGTCCGACAGGGCTAAGCACAGATACGCAGTATTTT. Protein product: CASSPTGLSTDTQYF.

The chain is built from TRBV19 and TRBJ2-7; TRBD1 agrees at 7 bases. With 4 bases clipped from V and 0 bases from J, the junction kept 6 bases outside the gene matches. The CDR3 sequence is 15 residues long. Per the germline V gene, CDR1 is LNHDA and CDR2 is SQIVND (reference sequence). The CDR3 protein is CASSKGGTVSYEQYF. CDR3 nucleotides: TGTGCCAGTAGTAAAGGTGGGACAGTCTCCTACGAGCAGTACTTC.

V is TRBV5-1 and J is TRBJ2-5, with 7 bases identical to TRBD1. Near its end, the DNA agrees better with TRBJ2-7, so the J call may be wrong. The germline gives CDR1 SGHRS, CDR2 YFSETQ. The CDR3 covers 12 residues. CDR3 sequence (DNA): TGCGCCAGCAGCTTCGACAGGGCCGAGCAGTACTTC. Translated: CASSFDRAEQYF.